Given below is one TCR beta chain in context. This record comes from a study of blood T cell repertoires in COVID-19. On the study more broadly: The samples span acute and convalescent COVID-19 from the United States, Italy and Spain. Sample material is recorded as cDNA or gDNA derived from T cells, B-cell-depleted T cells, or PBMCs.

Germline V CDR1 and CDR2: SGHAT, FQNNGV. V shed 5 bases and J shed 5 bases, with 15 bases lying between them. The CDR3 loop spans 14 amino acids. As originally analysed: Researchers report that nucleated cell counts were estimated from reference gene primer amplification. Assay: immunoSEQ multiplex PCR; the TCRdb copy retains only in-frame clones and omits some. The V and J calls and clone size come from that table; D and trimming were worked out from the DNA. The data hold about 70,000 clones, with 85% to 90% observed a single time. This TCR derives from a woman at least 80 years old with active or convalescent COVID-19. This rearrangement joins TRBV11-2 to TRBJ1-1; D is undetermined. The sample was peripheral blood. The CDR3 DNA follows: TGTGCCAGCAGCAAAAGGTACCCAGGTACTGAAGCTTTCTTT. Its protein product is CASSKRYPGTEAFF. Based on the CDR3 plus reference TRBV11-2 and TRBJ1-1, the full variable domain is EAGVAQSPRYKIIEKRQSVAFWCNPISGHATLYWYQQILGQGPKLLIQFQNNGVVDDSQLPKDRFSAERLKGVDSTLKIQPAKLEDSAVYLCASSKRYPGTEAFFGQGTRLTVV.